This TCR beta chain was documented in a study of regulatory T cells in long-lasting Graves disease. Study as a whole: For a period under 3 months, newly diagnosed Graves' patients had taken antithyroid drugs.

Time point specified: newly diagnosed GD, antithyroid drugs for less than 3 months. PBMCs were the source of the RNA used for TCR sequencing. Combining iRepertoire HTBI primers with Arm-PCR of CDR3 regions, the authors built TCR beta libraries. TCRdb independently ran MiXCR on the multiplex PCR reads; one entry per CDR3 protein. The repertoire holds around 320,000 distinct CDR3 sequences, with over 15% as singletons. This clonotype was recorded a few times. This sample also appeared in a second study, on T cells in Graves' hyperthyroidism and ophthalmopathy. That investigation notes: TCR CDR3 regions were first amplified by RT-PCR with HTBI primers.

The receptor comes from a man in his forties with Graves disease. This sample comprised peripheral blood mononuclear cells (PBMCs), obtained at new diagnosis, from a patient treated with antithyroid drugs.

CDR3 nucleotides: TGTGCCAGCAGCGGAGCAGGGTTCGCAGATACGCAGTATTTT. It is translated as CASSGAGFADTQYF. The chain joins TRBV9 to TRBJ2-3; D is perhaps TRBD1 (5 bases). CDR1 is SGDLS, CDR2 YYNGEE, per germline. Trimming took off 3 bases at V and 4 bases at J, with 12 bases between the two ends. There are 14 residues in the CDR3. The full variable domain, its missing parts supplied by reference TRBV9 and TRBJ2-3, is DSGVTQTPKHLITATGQRVTLRCSPRSGDLSVYWYQQSLDQGLQFLIQYYNGEERAKGNILERFSAQQFPDLHSELNLSSLELGDSALYFCASSGAGFADTQYFGPGTRLTVL.